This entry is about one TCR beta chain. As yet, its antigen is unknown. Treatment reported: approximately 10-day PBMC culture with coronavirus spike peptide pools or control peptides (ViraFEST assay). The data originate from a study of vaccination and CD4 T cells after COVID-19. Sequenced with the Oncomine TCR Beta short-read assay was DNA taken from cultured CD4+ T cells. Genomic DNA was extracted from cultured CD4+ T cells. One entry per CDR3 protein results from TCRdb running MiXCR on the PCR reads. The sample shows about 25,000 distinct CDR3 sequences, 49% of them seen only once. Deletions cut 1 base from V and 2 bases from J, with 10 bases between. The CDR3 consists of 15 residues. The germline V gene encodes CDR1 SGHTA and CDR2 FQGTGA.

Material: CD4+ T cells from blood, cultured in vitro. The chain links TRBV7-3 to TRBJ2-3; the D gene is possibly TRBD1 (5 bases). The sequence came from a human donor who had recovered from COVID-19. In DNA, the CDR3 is TGTGCCAGCAGCTTAAAGGGGTGGGACACAGATACGCAGTATTTT. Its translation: CASSLKGWDTDTQYF.